A single sample is the source of the 29 T cell receptor beta chains below, sequenced in a study of control samples from healthy donors and cancer patients. Libraries were prepared by immunoSEQ multiplex PCR; TCRdb keeps only in-frame clonotypes and omits some of them. The repertoire holds some 150,000 clones, with 90% to 95% as singletons. Sequenced sample: blood. Every receptor here comes from a man between 35 and 55 years old in good health.

The chain employs TRBV12-3 or TRBV12-4 and TRBJ2-1; D is ambiguous. The V gene lost 8 bases and the J gene lost 10 bases, with 15 bases spanning the gap. The CDR3 extends over 12 amino acids. As DNA, the CDR3 is TGTGCCAGCCGGACCAGCTCCAAAGAGCAGTTCTTC. Amino acid sequence: CASRTSSKEQFF.

J is TRBJ1-1 and V is TRBV30, with D tentatively TRBD1 (5 bases). V was pared by 1 base and J by 4 bases, with 13 bases between. The CDR3 totals 14 residues. Per the germline V gene, CDR1 is GTSNPN and CDR2 is SVGIG (reference sequence). The DNA for the CDR3 is TGTGCCTGGAGTGCTCCCGGGAGGGGCACTGAAGCTTTCTTT. It yields the protein CAWSAPGRGTEAFF.

The chain couples TRBV5-6 to TRBJ1-3; TRBD1 matches at 9 bases. The CDR3 loop spans 15 amino acids. V shed 2 bases and J 7 bases; nucleotides not matched to a gene: 7. The germline V gene has CDR1 SGHDT and CDR2 YYEEEE. The CDR3 protein is CASSFRGTGKNTIYF. The CDR3 nucleotides are TGTGCCAGCAGCTTTAGAGGGACAGGGAAGAACACCATATATTTT.

This clone showed up just a few times. V and J are TRBV13 and TRBJ2-7, with 10 bases aligning to TRBD1. The J segment lost 0 bases and the V segment lost 6 bases, leaving 11 bases of the junction unmatched. Germline-derived CDR1 and CDR2 are PRHDT and FYEKMQ (reference sequence). The CDR3 extends over 17 amino acids. The DNA of the CDR3 is TGTGCCAGCAGACCATCCGGGACAGGGGAGCCCTCCTACGAGCAGTACTTC. Residues: CASRPSGTGEPSYEQYF. The whole variable domain, filled in from reference TRBV13 and TRBJ2-7, reads AAGVIQSPRHLIKEKRETATLKCYPIPRHDTVYWYQQGPGQDPQFLISFYEKMQSDKGSIPDRFSAQQFSDYHSELNMSSLELGDSALYFCASRPSGTGEPSYEQYFGPGTRLTVT.

The chain links TRBV5-1 to TRBJ1-1; no definite D call. The V end lost 3 bases, the J end lost 10 bases, and 13 bases lay between the germline ends. This CDR3 region has 12 residues. CDR1 and CDR2 from the germline V gene are SGHRS and YFSETQ. DNA of the CDR3: TGCGCCAGCAGCTGGAACGGGATCTCAGCTTTCTTT. Its translation is CASSWNGISAFF.

The chain has TRBV5-4 and TRBJ1-1, with no clear D. Germline assignment: CDR1 SGHNT and CDR2 YYREEE (reference sequence). V was pared by 4 bases and J by 0 bases, with 10 bases between. This CDR3 has 14 amino acids. CDR3 sequence (DNA): TGTGCCAGCAGCGTCGGAGCACTGAACACTGAAGCTTTCTTT. It specifies CASSVGALNTEAFF.

CDR3 sequence (DNA): TGTGCCAGCAGCTCAAAATCCGTCGGGGCATCTAATGAAAAACTGTTTTTT. Translation: CASSSKSVGASNEKLFF. The chain uses TRBV5-4 and TRBJ1-4; D is possibly TRBD1 (5 bases). The V gene lost 3 bases and the J gene lost 3 bases, with 18 bases spanning the gap. Germline V gene lookup returns CDR1 SGHNT and CDR2 YYREEE (reference sequence). There are 17 residues in the CDR3.

The CDR3 nucleotides read TGTGCCAGCAGCCACGCGGGGACAGTCTATGGCTACACCTTC. It translates to CASSHAGTVYGYTF. This sequence joins TRBV6-6 and TRBJ1-2, with 7 bases matching TRBD1. The length of the CDR3 is 14 residues. Germline-derived CDR1 and CDR2 are MNHNY and SVGAGI (reference sequence). V shed 6 bases and J 4 bases; nucleotides not matched to a gene: 8.

The chain joins TRBV5-1 to TRBJ2-5; 8 nucleotides match TRBD2. With V trimmed by 7 bases and J by 4 bases, 9 bases remained unmatched. The CDR3 covers 14 residues. The germline V gene encodes CDR1 SGHRS and CDR2 YFSETQ. CDR3 nucleotide sequence: TGCGCCAGCGGCCGGGGGGGCACGAGAGAGACCCAGTACTTC. This sequence encodes CASGRGGTRETQYF.

The chain links TRBV7-6 to TRBJ1-2, with D hard to call. Germline CDR1 is SGHVS and CDR2 is FNYEAQ. The CDR3 is 15 amino acids. The V end was cut by 5 bases, the J end by 4 bases, with 17 bases between. For the CDR3, the DNA is TGTGCCAGCAGCCAGAGCGGACGTTCCTCCTATGGCTACACCTTC. Its protein is CASSQSGRSSYGYTF.

The V and J genes are TRBV15 and TRBJ2-2, with 10 bases lining up with TRBD2. Trimming removed 3 bases from V and 0 bases from J; junction bases left unmatched: 16. Germline V gives CDR1 LNHNV, CDR2 YYDKDF (reference sequence). The CDR3 runs 21 residues. For the CDR3, the DNA is TGTGCCACCAGCAGCGGTTATGGGCTAGCGGGAGTCGGCTCGAACACCGGGGAGCTGTTTTTT. Its protein is CATSSGYGLAGVGSNTGELFF.

The chain links TRBV6-2 or TRBV6-3 to TRBJ2-2; D is possibly TRBD2 (5 bases). V was shortened by 5 bases and J by 4 bases, with 17 bases between the two germline ends. From germline, CDR1 is MNHEY and CDR2 SVGEGT. The CDR3 has 16 residues. CDR3 in DNA: TGTGCCAGCAGTCAACCGCTGCTTCTAGCCACCGGGGAGCTGTTTTTT. Its protein product is CASSQPLLLATGELFF.

In regard to this clone: The sample contains more than one DNA sequence encoding this CDR3. The CDR3 sequence is CASSVGQGSQPQHF. The CDR3 DNA reads as TGTGCCAGCAGCGTAGGACAGGGATCTCAGCCCCAGCATTTT. The V and J genes are TRBV9 and TRBJ1-5; 7 bases are a match to TRBD1. Losses at the gene ends were 0 bases for V and 6 bases for J; bases not matched to a gene: 3. Germline CDR1 is SGDLS and CDR2 is YYNGEE. The CDR3 is made up of 14 amino acids.

The CDR3 bases are TGTGCCAGCAGTTTTTACAGGACAGATACGCAGTATTTT. This encodes CASSFYRTDTQYF. J is TRBJ2-3 and V is TRBV27, with a tentative D call TRBD1 (5 bases). The CDR3 is 13 amino acids. Germline CDR1 and CDR2: MNHEY and SMNVEV (reference sequence). The germline V and J ends were trimmed by 3 bases and 3 bases, with 7 bases remaining between them.

This chain connects TRBV7-9 to TRBJ1-4; 8 nucleotides line up with TRBD1. The junction had 2 bases not matched to a gene; V was cut back by 6 bases and J by 5 bases. The CDR3 spans 13 residues. Germline assignment: CDR1 SEHNR and CDR2 FQNEAQ (reference sequence). For the CDR3, the DNA is TGTGCCAGCAGACAGGGGGGGAATGAAAAACTGTTTTTT. Protein sequence: CASRQGGNEKLFF. The variable domain in full, completed from reference TRBV7-9 and TRBJ1-4, reads DTGVSQNPRHKITKRGQNVTFRCDPISEHNRLYWYRQTLGQGPEFLTYFQNEAQLEKSRLLSDRFSAERPKGSFSTLEIQRTEQGDSAMYLCASRQGGNEKLFFGSGTQLSVL.

The DNA for the CDR3 is TGCGCCAGCAGCTTCATTCAGGGGGAACGGAACGAGCAGTACTTC. Protein: CASSFIQGERNEQYF. The J gene is TRBJ2-7, the V gene TRBV5-1, with TRBD1 matching over 7 bases. The CDR3 length is 15 residues. Losses at the gene ends were 2 bases for V and 5 bases for J; bases not matched to a gene: 10. The V gene's germline CDR1 is SGHRS and CDR2 YFSETQ.

The chain recombines TRBV5-4 with TRBJ2-2; D gene unclear. Trimming stripped 1 base from V and 8 bases from J, with 15 bases between. The CDR3 contains 15 residues. Germline V gene sequence: CDR1 SGHNT, CDR2 YYREEE (reference sequence). CDR3 sequence: CASSLRQLAPGELFF. CDR3 nucleotides: TGTGCCAGCAGCTTGAGGCAGCTGGCCCCGGGGGAGCTGTTTTTT.

The chain is built from TRBV5-1 and TRBJ1-3, with 7 positions matching TRBD1. CDR1 and CDR2 from the germline V gene are SGHRS and YFSETQ. This CDR3 has 16 amino acids. Trimming at V came to 0 bases and at J to 4 bases, leaving 7 bases not matched to a gene. The CDR3 sequence is CASSLAGTAFGNTIYF. CDR3 bases: TGCGCCAGCAGCTTGGCGGGGACAGCGTTCGGAAACACCATATATTTT. Full variable domain (outside the CDR3, taken from reference TRBV5-1 and TRBJ1-3): KAGVTQTPRYLIKTRGQQVTLSCSPISGHRSVSWYQQTPGQGLQFLFEYFSETQRNKGNFPGRFSGRQFSNSRSEMNVSTLELGDSALYLCASSLAGTAFGNTIYFGEGSWLTVV.

Written as DNA, the CDR3 is TGTGCCAGCAGTTTAGGGGGCTTCAATCAGCCCCAGCATTTT. Its protein is CASSLGGFNQPQHF. The V call is TRBV27, the J call TRBJ1-5; D is possibly TRBD1 (6 bases). The CDR3 covers 14 residues. The germline gives CDR1 MNHEY, CDR2 SMNVEV (reference sequence). V was shortened by 2 bases and J by 3 bases, with 8 bases between the two germline ends.

V gene TRBV28 combines with J gene TRBJ1-5, with D unclear. The germline gives CDR1 MDHEN, CDR2 SYDVKM. V was pared by 2 bases and J by 0 bases, with 11 bases between. The CDR3 has 16 residues. CDR3 sequence reads: CASSLRPGPSNQPQHF. The DNA for the CDR3 is TGTGCCAGCAGTTTACGGCCAGGACCTAGCAATCAGCCCCAGCATTTT. The variable domain in full, with the rest retrieved from reference TRBV28 and TRBJ1-5, is DVKVTQSSRYLVKRTGEKVFLECVQDMDHENMFWYRQDPGLGLRLIYFSYDVKMKEKGDIPEGYSVSREKKERFSLILESASTNQTSMYLCASSLRPGPSNQPQHFGDGTRLSIL.

The chain carries TRBV29-1 and TRBJ2-3; 7 nucleotides line up with TRBD2. Germline V CDR1 and CDR2: SQVTM, ANQGSEA. V trimming: 6 bases; J trimming: 2 bases; junction bases outside the gene matches: 11. This CDR3 spans 15 amino acids. The CDR3 protein is CSVSGDGTATDTQYF. The CDR3 DNA reads TGCAGCGTCAGCGGGGACGGCACTGCCACAGATACGCAGTATTTT.

This clone was seen a single time. V is TRBV9 and J is TRBJ1-6; the match to TRBD1 covers 8 bases. J lost 7 bases, V lost 4 bases, and 10 bases had no gene match. The length of the CDR3 is 16 residues. Germline V CDR1 and CDR2: SGDLS, YYNGEE. In DNA form, the CDR3 reads TGTGCCAGCAGCCCGTTATCCGGGACAGGCAATTCACCCCTCCACTTT. The encoded protein is CASSPLSGTGNSPLHF.

Written as DNA, the CDR3 is TGTGCCAGCAGCGGAAACCGGGACAGTTATGGCTACACCTTC. Translated, it gives CASSGNRDSYGYTF. The genes are TRBV9 and TRBJ1-2, with 7 nucleotides matching TRBD1. The CDR3 runs to 14 residues. Per germline, CDR1 SGDLS and CDR2 YYNGEE. The V gene end was trimmed by 3 bases and the J gene end by 5 bases; junction bases not matched to a gene: 7.

J is TRBJ1-2 and V is TRBV12-3 or TRBV12-4, with 7 positions matching TRBD1. The trim removed 7 bases at V and 5 bases at J, leaving 7 bases unmatched. The CDR3 is made up of 13 amino acids. The CDR3 spells CASTTDRAYGYTF. CDR3 sequence (DNA): TGTGCCAGCACCACAGACAGGGCTTATGGCTACACCTTC.

The rearrangement uses TRBV5-6 and TRBJ1-5; D ambiguous. CDR1 SGHDT and CDR2 YYEEEE come from the germline V gene. V lost 2 bases to trimming and J lost 1 base, with 4 bases between them. This CDR3 contains 13 residues. The CDR3 region has the DNA TGTGCCAGCAGCTTACAGAGCAATCAGCCCCAGCATTTT. Translation: CASSLQSNQPQHF.

In DNA, the CDR3 is TGTGCCAGCAGTTTAGGCGGGGGGCGCACTGAAGCTTTCTTT. Encoded protein: CASSLGGGRTEAFF. The chain uses TRBV27 and TRBJ1-1, with TRBD1 as a possible D gene (6 bases). V lost 2 bases and J lost 4, with 11 bases in between. The CDR3 totals 14 residues. Germline loops: CDR1 MNHEY, CDR2 SMNVEV (reference sequence).

The rearrangement uses TRBV7-2 and TRBJ1-5; D remains ambiguous. This CDR3 has 15 residues. With 8 bases removed from V and 5 bases from J, the gap between germline ends came to 19 bases. The germline V gene has CDR1 SGHTA and CDR2 FQGNSA. This CDR3 is CASSLGSGQHQPQHF. CDR3 in DNA: TGTGCCAGCTCCTTAGGTAGCGGTCAGCATCAGCCCCAGCATTTT.

This rearrangement joins TRBV4-1 to TRBJ2-1; D is undetermined. With 0 bases removed from V and 8 bases from J, the gap between germline ends came to 14 bases. Germline V gene lookup returns CDR1 MGHRA and CDR2 YSYEKL. The CDR3 covers 15 residues. In nucleotides, the CDR3 is TGCGCCAGCAGCCAAGAATGGTACTCTGGGGATGAGCAGTTCTTC. It specifies CASSQEWYSGDEQFF.

This clone was picked up one time. The chain has TRBV24-1 and TRBJ2-4; D might be TRBD2 (7 bases). V gave up 4 bases and J gave up 0 bases, with 18 bases separating them. Germline CDR1 and CDR2: KGHDR and SFDVKD. This CDR3 has 18 amino acids. Written as DNA, the CDR3 is TGTGCCACCAGTGAGGGGGGGATGGGGGCAGTAGCCAAAAACATTCAGTACTTC. Its translation is CATSEGGMGAVAKNIQYF.